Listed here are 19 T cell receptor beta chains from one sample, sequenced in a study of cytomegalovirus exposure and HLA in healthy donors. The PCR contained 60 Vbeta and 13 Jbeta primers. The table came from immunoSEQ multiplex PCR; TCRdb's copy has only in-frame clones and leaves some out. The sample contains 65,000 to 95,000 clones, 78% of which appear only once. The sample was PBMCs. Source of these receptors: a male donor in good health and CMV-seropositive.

Written as DNA, the CDR3 is TGTGCCAGCAGCTTAGATGGGACTAGCGGGAGTGCAGATACGCAGTATTTT. Translating it yields CASSLDGTSGSADTQYF. The V gene is TRBV11-3, the J gene TRBJ2-3; 14 bases line up with TRBD2. The CDR3 loop spans 17 amino acids. V gave up 0 bases and J gave up 4 bases; unmatched junction bases: 3. The germline V gene has CDR1 SGHNT and CDR2 YENEEA.

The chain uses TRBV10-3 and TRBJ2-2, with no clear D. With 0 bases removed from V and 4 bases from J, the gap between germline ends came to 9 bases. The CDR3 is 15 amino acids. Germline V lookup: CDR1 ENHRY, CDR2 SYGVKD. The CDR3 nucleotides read TGTGCCATCAGTGAGTCTCCGTCGGGCACCGGGGAGCTGTTTTTT. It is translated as CAISESPSGTGELFF.

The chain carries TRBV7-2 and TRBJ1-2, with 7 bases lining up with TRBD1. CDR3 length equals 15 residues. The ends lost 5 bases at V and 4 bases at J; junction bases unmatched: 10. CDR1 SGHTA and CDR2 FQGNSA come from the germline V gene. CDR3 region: CASSMYRDSFYGYTF. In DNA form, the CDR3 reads TGTGCCAGCAGCATGTACCGGGACAGTTTCTATGGCTACACCTTC.

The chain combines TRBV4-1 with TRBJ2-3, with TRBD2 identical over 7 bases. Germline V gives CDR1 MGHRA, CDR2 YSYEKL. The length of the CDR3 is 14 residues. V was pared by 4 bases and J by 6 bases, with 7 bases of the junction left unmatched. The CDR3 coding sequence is TGCGCCAGCAGCCCCGGAGCGGGGTTGGATACGCAGTATTTT. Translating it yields CASSPGAGLDTQYF.

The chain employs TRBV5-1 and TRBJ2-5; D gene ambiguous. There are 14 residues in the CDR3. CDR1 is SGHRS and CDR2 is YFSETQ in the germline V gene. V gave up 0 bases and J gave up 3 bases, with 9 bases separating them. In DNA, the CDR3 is TGCGCCAGCAGCTTGGGTGGCCTAGAAGAGACCCAGTACTTC. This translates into CASSLGGLEETQYF.

The CDR3 region is CASSPDRDRGREQYF. In DNA, the CDR3 is TGTGCCAGCAGCCCTGACCGGGACAGGGGGCGAGAGCAGTACTTC. The rearrangement joins TRBV27 to TRBJ2-7; TRBD1 aligns across 12 bases. Trimming took 6 bases from V and 7 from J; bases not matched to a gene: 10. This CDR3 spans 15 amino acids. Germline values: CDR1 MNHEY, CDR2 SMNVEV (reference sequence).

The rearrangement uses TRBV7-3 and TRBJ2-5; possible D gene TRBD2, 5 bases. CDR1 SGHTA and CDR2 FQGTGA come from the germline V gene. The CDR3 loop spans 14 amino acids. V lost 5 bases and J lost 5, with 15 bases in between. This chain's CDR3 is CASSQAGGRETQYF. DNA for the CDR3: TGTGCCAGCAGCCAAGCCGGAGGTCGGGAGACCCAGTACTTC.

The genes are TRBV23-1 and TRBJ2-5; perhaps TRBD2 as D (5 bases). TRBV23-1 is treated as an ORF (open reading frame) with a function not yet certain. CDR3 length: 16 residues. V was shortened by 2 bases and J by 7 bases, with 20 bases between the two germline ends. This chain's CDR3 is CASSQTNRSGWWTQYF. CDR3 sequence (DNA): TGCGCCAGCAGTCAAACAAATCGGTCGGGGTGGTGGACCCAGTACTTC.

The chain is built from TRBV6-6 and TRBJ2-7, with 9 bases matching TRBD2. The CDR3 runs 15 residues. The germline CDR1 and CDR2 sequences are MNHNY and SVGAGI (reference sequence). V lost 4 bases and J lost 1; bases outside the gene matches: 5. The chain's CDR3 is CASSSPLAGSYEQYF. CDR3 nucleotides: TGTGCCAGCAGTTCCCCCCTAGCGGGGTCCTACGAGCAGTACTTC.

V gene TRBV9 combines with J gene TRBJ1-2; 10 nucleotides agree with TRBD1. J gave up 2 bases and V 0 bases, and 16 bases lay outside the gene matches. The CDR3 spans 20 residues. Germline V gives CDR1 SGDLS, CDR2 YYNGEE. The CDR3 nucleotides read TGTGCCAGCAGCGTAGGGTCGGGAAGGGCCGGGACAGGGGTGAACTATGGCTACACCTTC. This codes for CASSVGSGRAGTGVNYGYTF.

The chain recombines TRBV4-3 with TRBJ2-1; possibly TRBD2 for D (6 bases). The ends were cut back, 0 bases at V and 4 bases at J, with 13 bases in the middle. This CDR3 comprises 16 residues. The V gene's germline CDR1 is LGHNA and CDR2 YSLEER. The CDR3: CASSQDSRGSYNEQFF. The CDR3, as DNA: TGCGCCAGCAGCCAAGATAGTCGGGGGAGTTACAATGAGCAGTTCTTC.

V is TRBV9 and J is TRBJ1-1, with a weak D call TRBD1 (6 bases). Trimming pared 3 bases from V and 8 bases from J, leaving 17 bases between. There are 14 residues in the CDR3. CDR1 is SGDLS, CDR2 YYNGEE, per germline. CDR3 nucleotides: TGTGCCAGCAGCGATGCCCTTCGGGGGGCCGAAGCTTTCTTT. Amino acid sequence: CASSDALRGAEAFF.

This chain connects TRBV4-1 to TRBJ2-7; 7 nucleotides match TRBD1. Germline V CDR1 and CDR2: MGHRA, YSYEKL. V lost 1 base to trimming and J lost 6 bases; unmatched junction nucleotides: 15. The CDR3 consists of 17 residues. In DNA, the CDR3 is TGCGCCAGCAGCCAAGTGGGAACGGGCTTTAGGGGGCGCGAGCAGTACTTC. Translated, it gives CASSQVGTGFRGREQYF.

CDR3 bases: TGTGCCAGCAGCACACAGCCCCAAGAGACCCAGTACTTC. This sequence encodes CASSTQPQETQYF. This sequence joins TRBV11-2 and TRBJ2-5, with D unresolved. V was shortened by 5 bases and J by 1 base, with 8 bases between the two germline ends. From germline, CDR1 is SGHAT and CDR2 FQNNGV. The CDR3 runs 13 residues. Combining the CDR3 with reference TRBV11-2 and TRBJ2-5 gives the whole variable domain EAGVAQSPRYKIIEKRQSVAFWCNPISGHATLYWYQQILGQGPKLLIQFQNNGVVDDSQLPKDRFSAERLKGVDSTLKIQPAKLEDSAVYLCASSTQPQETQYFGPGTRLLVL.

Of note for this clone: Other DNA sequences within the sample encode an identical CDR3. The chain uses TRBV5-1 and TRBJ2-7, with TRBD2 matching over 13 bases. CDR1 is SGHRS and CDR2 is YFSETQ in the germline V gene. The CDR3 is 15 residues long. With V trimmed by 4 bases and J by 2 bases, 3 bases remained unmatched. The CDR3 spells CASSPGTSGTYEQYF. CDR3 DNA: TGCGCCAGCAGCCCTGGGACTAGCGGGACCTACGAGCAGTACTTC.

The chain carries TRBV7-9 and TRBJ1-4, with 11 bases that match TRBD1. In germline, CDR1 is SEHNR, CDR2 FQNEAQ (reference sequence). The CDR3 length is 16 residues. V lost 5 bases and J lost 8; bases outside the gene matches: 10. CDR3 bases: TGTGCCAGCAGCCCCGGGACAGGGGGGGTAAGAGAAAAACTGTTTTTT. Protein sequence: CASSPGTGGVREKLFF.

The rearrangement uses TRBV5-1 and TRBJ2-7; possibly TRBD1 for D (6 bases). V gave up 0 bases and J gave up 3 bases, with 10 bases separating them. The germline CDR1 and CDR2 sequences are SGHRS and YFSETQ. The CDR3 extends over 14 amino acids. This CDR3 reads CASSLVEGGYEQYF. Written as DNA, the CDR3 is TGCGCCAGCAGCTTGGTCGAAGGGGGCTACGAGCAGTACTTC.

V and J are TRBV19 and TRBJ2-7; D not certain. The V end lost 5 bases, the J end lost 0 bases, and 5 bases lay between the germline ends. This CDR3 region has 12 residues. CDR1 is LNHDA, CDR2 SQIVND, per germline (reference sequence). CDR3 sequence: CASSPGSYEQYF. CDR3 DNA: TGTGCCAGTAGTCCAGGCTCCTACGAGCAGTACTTC.

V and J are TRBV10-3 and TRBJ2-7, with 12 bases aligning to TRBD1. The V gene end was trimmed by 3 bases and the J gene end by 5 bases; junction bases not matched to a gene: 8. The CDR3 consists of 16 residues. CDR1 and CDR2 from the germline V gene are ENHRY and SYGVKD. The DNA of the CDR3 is TGTGCCATCAGTGACCCGGGACAGGGGGCCATCCACGAGCAGTACTTC. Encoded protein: CAISDPGQGAIHEQYF.